This T cell receptor beta chain was identified in a study of early T cells in non-severe SARS-CoV-2 infection. Each CDR3 protein is one row after TCRdb ran MiXCR on the 5' RACE reads. This table has nearly 80,000 distinct CDR3 sequences, 9.5% to 15% appearing once. This clonotype was recorded at least ten times. The germline V gene has CDR1 DFQATT and CDR2 SNEGSKA (reference sequence). This CDR3 comprises 13 residues. V dropped 5 bases and J dropped 6 bases, with 14 bases sitting between them. Source material: whole blood. The TCR sequence derives from an adult who was a healthcare worker with PCR-confirmed SARS-CoV-2 infection or an uninfected control (not recorded which). The chain employs TRBV20-1 and TRBJ1-3; tentatively, D is TRBD1 (5 bases). CDR3: CSALSGTSNTIYF. Here the CDR3 DNA reads TGCAGTGCTTTGAGCGGGACCTCAAACACCATATATTTT.